Each of the 8 T cell receptor beta chains below was sequenced from the same sample in a study of blood T cell repertoires in COVID-19. Using immunoSEQ multiplex PCR, the repertoire was profiled, and TCRdb retains in-frame clones only, with some absent. The repertoire consists of roughly 60,000 clones, with 80% to 95% occurring once and the leading ten covering approximately 5.5%. Specimen: peripheral blood. The receptor set was obtained from a human donor in a cohort sampled during active COVID-19.

The V call is TRBV25-1, the J call TRBJ1-4, with 7 positions matching TRBD1. V shed 1 base, J shed 4 bases, and the junction held 9 bases outside the gene matches. Germline CDR1 MGHDK, CDR2 SYGVNS. This CDR3 has 17 residues. CDR3 DNA sequence: TGTGCCAGCAGTGAATGGGACAGCTTCGCGGGTAATGAAAAACTGTTTTTT. This encodes CASSEWDSFAGNEKLFF.

The V and J genes are TRBV2 and TRBJ2-7, with a tentative D call TRBD2 (6 bases). Trimming cost V 7 bases and J 4 bases, with 8 bases left between them. Germline V gene lookup returns CDR1 SNHLY and CDR2 FYNNEI. CDR3 length equals 11 residues. The CDR3 loop reads CASIRGYEQYF. The CDR3 bases are TGTGCCAGCATACGGGGGTACGAGCAGTACTTC.

The rearrangement joins TRBV4-1 to TRBJ2-5; D is ambiguous. Germline V CDR1 and CDR2: MGHRA, YSYEKL. Trimming cost V 8 bases and J 5 bases, with 15 bases left between them. The CDR3 is 13 amino acids. Here the CDR3 reads CASGPFTRETQYF. CDR3 coding DNA: TGCGCCAGCGGCCCTTTTACCCGGGAGACCCAGTACTTC.

J is TRBJ2-3 and V is TRBV6-5, with 8 bases identical to TRBD2. The V segment lost 6 bases and the J segment 3 bases; nucleotides outside the gene matches: 8. The CDR3 sequence is 15 residues long. Germline CDR1 and CDR2: MNHEY and SVGAGI. The CDR3 DNA follows: TGTGCCAGCAGACAAGGGGCGGGGGGAACAGATACGCAGTATTTT. It codes for CASRQGAGGTDTQYF.

A few counts support this clone. The rearrangement links TRBV19 to TRBJ1-6; D is ambiguous. Germline assignment: CDR1 LNHDA and CDR2 SQIVND (reference sequence). V lost 7 bases, J lost 6 bases, and 13 bases lay in between. CDR3 length: 14 residues. The CDR3 DNA reads as TGTGCCAGTAAAAGAGATAATGTTAATTCACCCCTCCACTTT. This translates into CASKRDNVNSPLHF.

This chain links TRBV2 with TRBJ1-5; 7 nucleotides line up with TRBD1. The CDR3 spans 14 residues. CDR1 is SNHLY and CDR2 is FYNNEI in the germline V gene. Losses at the gene ends were 5 bases for V and 2 bases for J; bases not matched to a gene: 3. The CDR3 DNA reads TGTGCCAGCAGTCGGGACAGCCGCAATCAGCCCCAGCATTTT. This sequence encodes CASSRDSRNQPQHF.

The chain combines TRBV2 with TRBJ2-3, with 8 positions matching TRBD2. With 11 bases clipped from V and 1 base from J, the junction kept 8 bases outside the gene matches. Germline CDR1 SNHLY, CDR2 FYNNEI. This CDR3 is 14 amino acids long. The CDR3 protein is CAGKRESGTDTQYF. The CDR3 DNA reads as TGTGCCGGCAAGCGGGAGTCGGGCACAGATACGCAGTATTTT. Full variable domain (missing parts from reference TRBV2 and TRBJ2-3): EPEVTQTPSHQVTQMGQEVILRCVPISNHLYFYWYRQILGQKVEFLVSFYNNEISEKSEIFDDQFSVERPDGSNFTLKIRSTKLEDSAMYFCAGKRESGTDTQYFGPGTRLTVL.

Here the CDR3 DNA reads TGTGCCAGTAGTACCCCCTGGAGCTCTGGAAACACCATATATTTT. Residues: CASSTPWSSGNTIYF. This rearrangement joins TRBV19 to TRBJ1-3; D remains ambiguous. V was cut by 4 bases and J by 0 bases, with 10 bases left in between. Germline V gene data show CDR1 as LNHDA and CDR2 as SQIVND (reference sequence). The CDR3 loop spans 15 amino acids.